This T cell receptor (beta chain) appears in the sequencing data of a study of early T cells in non-severe SARS-CoV-2 infection (dated by TCRdb to 2020 to 2023). Looking at the study overall: TCR sequencing used bulk RNA from unsorted whole blood, so alpha and beta chains could not be paired. The study at large found these results: VDJdb matching was skewed toward anti-spike CD8 responses, so virus-specific expansions were likely underestimated and private and CD4 specificities were missed.

This was a case-control study nested in a cohort of healthcare workers in London, UK, who had nasopharyngeal swab PCR tests and blood samples taken every week. Healthcare workers were enrolled in the week of the UK lockdown, from 23 to 31 March 2020, and were followed every week for up to roughly 16 weeks. The library was prepared using 5' RACE. Instrument on record: NextSeq 500. To correct for sequencing error and PCR bias, the TCR library protocol tagged individual cDNA molecules with unique molecular identifiers. Both TCR alpha and beta chains were sequenced, and tight co-correlation was observed between alpha and beta sequence abundances in each sample. The published analysis was carried out like this. Decombinator V4 was used to perform V gene, J gene and CDR3 annotation of TCR sequences. Expanded TCRs were defined as changing significantly between any two time points under a Poisson model with p below 0.0001. TCR abundances were normalised to the total number of TCRs sequenced in each sample and reported as counts per million. VDJdb, accessed on 1 November 2021, was searched for TCRs annotated for CMV, EBV and SARS-CoV-2, and TCRs annotated for more than one antigen were excluded. The public reads were reanalyzed by TCRdb: fastp trimming at Q25, MiXCR alignment, in-frame beta chains only. Every entry covers one CDR3 protein and lists the most common genes and DNA from its rows. V and J calls and clone size were set by TCRdb, not the authors. The sample contains some 61,000 distinct CDR3 sequences, about 10% of them found a single time. The top ten clonotypes cover roughly 4.8% of the sample.

About this clonotype: What antigen it recognizes has not been identified. The sample holds no much larger clone one base away, and base qualities are not on file.

This TCR came from an adult who was a healthcare worker with PCR-confirmed SARS-CoV-2 infection or an uninfected control (not recorded which). Sequencing input: whole blood.

The nucleotide sequence reads TGCGCCAGCAGCTGGGACAGCTCCCCCGGGCAGACCTCTCTATATGAGCAGTTCTTC. Its translation reads: CASSWDSSPGQTSLYEQFF. The chain is assembled from TRBV5-1 and TRBJ2-1, with 7 middle bases fitting TRBD1. From cysteine to phenylalanine, the CDR3 is 19 amino acids long. The CDR3 DNA has 57 bases and is translated from base 1. CDR1 SGHRS and CDR2 YFSETQ are derived from the germline V gene. V lost 3 bases and J lost 8 bases, and the count of bases not matched to a germline gene is 23.